What follows is one T cell receptor (beta chain) and its context. How the authors handled the data: Estimated nucleated cell counts came from reference gene primer amplification. Produced via immunoSEQ multiplex PCR; TCRdb's table is partial and in-frame only. V, J and clone size are those of that table, while D and trimming were read from the DNA. The top ten hold almost 4% of the sample, which has about 54,000 clones, more than 90% seen once. The record originates from a study of blood T cell repertoires in COVID-19. As for the study in general: From T cells, B-cell-depleted T cells, or PBMCs came the material, which was cDNA or gDNA.

J gave up 1 base and V 0 bases, and 8 bases lay outside the gene matches. The CDR3 is 18 amino acids. Germline CDR1 and CDR2: SGHNT and YYREEE (reference sequence). This sequence originates from a man aged 50 or older with acute or convalescent COVID-19. Sequencing input: peripheral blood. The chain joins TRBV5-4 to TRBJ2-4; 9 bases are a match to TRBD2. The DNA for the CDR3 is TGTGCCAGCAGCTTGGTATCCTCCCTAGCGGGGGCCAAAAACATTCAGTACTTC. This translates into CASSLVSSLAGAKNIQYF.